What follows describes a single TCR beta chain. Assay used: immunoSEQ multiplex PCR; TCRdb lists only in-frame clones, some missing. The table has 150,000 to 200,000 clones, 85% to 90% seen once. The record originates from a study of T cell responses to AZD1222 COVID-19 vaccine. The CDR3 loop spans 16 amino acids. The sequence derives from an adult who received the AZD1222 COVID-19 vaccine. The chain links TRBV21-1 to TRBJ2-2; TRBD1, the table's D call, lacks a check against the DNA. TRBV21-1 is assigned pseudogene status. The specimen was peripheral blood, collected 28 days after the second AZD1222 dose. CDR3 protein: CASSPKDRVNTVELFF. The CDR3 DNA reads TGTGCCAGCAGCCCAAAGGACAGGGTGAACACCGTGGAGCTGTTTTTT.